The next 8 T cell receptor beta chains were all read from a single sample in a study of OX40 agonist ivuxolimab in advanced cancers. Here immunoSEQ multiplex PCR was the method, and the copy in TCRdb shows in-frame clones only, minus some. The table includes around 40,000 clones, nearly 85% detected once. This specimen was CD4+ or CD8+ T cells sorted from blood, taken in a trial of the OX40 agonist ivuxolimab. All receptors derive from an adult with an advanced solid tumor such as melanoma, head and neck, liver or kidney cancer.

This rearrangement joins TRBV7-2 to TRBJ2-5; D gene uncertain. This CDR3 is 15 amino acids long. Trimming cost V 1 base and J 1 base, with 10 bases left between them. Germline values: CDR1 SGHTA, CDR2 FQGNSA. The CDR3 loop reads CASSLGWASQETQYF. CDR3 sequence (DNA): TGTGCCAGCAGCTTAGGATGGGCCAGCCAAGAGACCCAGTACTTC.

This rearrangement joins TRBV28 to TRBJ2-5; D not resolved. The DNA end is more similar to TRBJ2-7, so the J call may be wrong. CDR3 size: 16 residues. Germline V gene sequence: CDR1 MDHEN, CDR2 SYDVKM. The CDR3 protein is CASSLASETLSYEQYF. The CDR3 bases are TGTGCCAGCAGTTTAGCTTCAGAAACGCTCTCCTACGAGCAGTACTTC.

This chain uses TRBV12-5 with TRBJ2-3; D is unresolved. Germline V gene sequence: CDR1 LGHNT, CDR2 FRNRAP. Deletions cut 1 base from V and 1 base from J, with 6 bases between. The CDR3 spans 14 residues. The CDR3 DNA reads as TGTGCTAGTGGTTTGGGCAGTCGCACAGATACGCAGTATTTT. It specifies CASGLGSRTDTQYF.

The chain is built from TRBV14 and TRBJ1-6; D call uncertain. V lost 1 base to trimming and J lost 14 bases, with 12 bases between them. The CDR3 runs to 13 residues. CDR1 is SGHDN and CDR2 is FVKESK in the germline V gene. The CDR3 DNA is TGTGCCAGCAGCCAAGGTGCGGCGAAAACCCTCCACTTT. Its protein product is CASSQGAAKTLHF.

This clone was detected only a few times. The V gene is TRBV4-1, the J gene TRBJ1-2, with D maybe TRBD1 (6 bases). Trimming removed 1 base at V and 2 bases at J, with 14 bases between. Germline-derived CDR1 and CDR2 are MGHRA and YSYEKL. The CDR3 consists of 16 residues. The chain's CDR3 is CASSQGRARGNYGYTF. The DNA for the CDR3 is TGCGCCAGCAGCCAAGGGCGGGCCAGGGGCAACTATGGCTACACCTTC.

This chain links TRBV19 with TRBJ2-5; TRBD2 aligns across 8 bases. V shed 4 bases, J shed 2 bases, and the junction held 18 bases outside the gene matches. Germline V gene lookup returns CDR1 LNHDA and CDR2 SQIVND (reference sequence). The CDR3 extends over 19 amino acids. Here the CDR3 reads CASSTGLAGRPHPQETQYF. The CDR3 nucleotides read TGTGCCAGTAGTACCGGTTTAGCGGGAAGACCTCATCCGCAAGAGACCCAGTACTTC.

This clone was seen just once. The chain recombines TRBV10-3 with TRBJ2-2; D ambiguous. The CDR3 runs 15 residues. The germline V gene has CDR1 ENHRY and CDR2 SYGVKD. V dropped 3 bases and J dropped 0 bases, with 8 bases sitting between them. Here the CDR3 DNA reads TGTGCCATCAGTGAAATTTGGACGAACACCGGGGAGCTGTTTTTT. This sequence encodes CAISEIWTNTGELFF.

Here the CDR3 reads CASSQMTGTRSTEAFF. CDR3 in DNA: TGCGCCAGCAGCCAAATGACAGGGACGAGGAGCACTGAAGCTTTCTTT. V and J are TRBV4-1 and TRBJ1-1, with 7 nucleotides matching TRBD1. CDR1 and CDR2 (germline): MGHRA, YSYEKL. V lost 2 bases and J lost 4; bases outside the gene matches: 10. The CDR3 contains 16 residues.